This T cell receptor beta chain is drawn from a study of T cell responses to AZD1222 COVID-19 vaccine. Study conclusions and caveats: Researchers took repertoire samples only after the peak T cell response had come. Among vaccine-associated CD4 TCRs, coverage spanned spike, with dominance at 160-218 and 743-854.

Looked up from germline, CDR1 is SEHNR and CDR2 is FQNEAQ (reference sequence). The CDR3 spans 14 residues. With 6 bases clipped from V and 7 bases from J, the junction kept 5 bases outside the gene matches. Libraries were prepared by immunoSEQ multiplex PCR; TCRdb keeps only in-frame clonotypes and omits some of them. The sample lists tens of thousands of clones; around nine tenths were seen once. By proportion, this clone is medium-sized. What it recognizes is unknown. The TCR comes from an adult who received the MenACWY meningococcal vaccine as a control. The chain has TRBV7-9 and TRBJ1-4; 10 positions agree with TRBD1. The material was peripheral blood, obtained 28 days after the second dose of the MenACWY control vaccine. CDR3 nucleotide sequence: TGTGCCAGCAGTCCGGGACAGGGGTTTGAAAAACTGTTTTTT. As protein: CASSPGQGFEKLFF.